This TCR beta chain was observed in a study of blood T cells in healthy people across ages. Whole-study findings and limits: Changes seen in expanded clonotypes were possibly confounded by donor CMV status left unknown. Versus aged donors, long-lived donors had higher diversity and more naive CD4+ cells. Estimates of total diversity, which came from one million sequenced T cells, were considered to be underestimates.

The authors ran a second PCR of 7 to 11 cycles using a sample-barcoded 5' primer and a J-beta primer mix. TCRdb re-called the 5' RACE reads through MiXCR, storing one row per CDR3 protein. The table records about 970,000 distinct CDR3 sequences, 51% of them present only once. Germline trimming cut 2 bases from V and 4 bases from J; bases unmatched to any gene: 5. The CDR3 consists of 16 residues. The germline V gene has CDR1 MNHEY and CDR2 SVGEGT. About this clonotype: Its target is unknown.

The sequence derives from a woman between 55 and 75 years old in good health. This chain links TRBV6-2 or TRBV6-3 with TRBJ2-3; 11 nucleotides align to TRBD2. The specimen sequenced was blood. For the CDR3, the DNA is TGTGCCAGCAGTTACGGACTAGCGGGCCCACCAGATACGCAGTATTTT. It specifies CASSYGLAGPPDTQYF.